This T cell receptor beta chain was profiled in a study of cytomegalovirus exposure and HLA in healthy donors. Study-level information: Unique TCR beta sequences numbering 120 million or so came from around 180 million T cells in an earlier analysis.

PCR used 60 Vbeta primers and 13 Jbeta primers. The protocol was immunoSEQ multiplex PCR, while the TCRdb copy is restricted to in-frame clones and leaves out a portion. The sample records some 200,000 clones, 70% to 85% being singletons. A remark on this clone: The antigen is undetermined.

Germline V CDR1 and CDR2: SGDLS, YYNGEE. This CDR3 is built from 14 residues. J gave up 9 bases and V 4 bases, and 9 bases lay outside the gene matches. Study-wide points: Sequencing likely generated an artifact that appeared as a cluster of highly shared sequence variants. The presence/absence work took it that sequencing depth was about the same across donors. The classifier reportedly diagnosed cytomegalovirus status with high specificity and sensitivity.

Material for sequencing was PBMCs. The sequence was obtained from a woman between 35 and 50 years old in good health and CMV-seronegative. The chain recombines TRBV9 with TRBJ1-5; 8 bases agree with TRBD1. DNA of the CDR3: TGTGCCAGCAGCACCACAGGGGGAGTAGGGCCCCAGCATTTT. This translates into CASSTTGGVGPQHF.